Ten or more counts support the clone carrying this T cell receptor (beta chain). The sample belongs to a study of regulatory T cells in long-lasting Graves disease. Both iRepertoire HTBI primers and Arm-PCR of CDR3 regions were used to build the TCR beta libraries. Using its own MiXCR run on the multiplex PCR reads, TCRdb lists one record per CDR3 protein. The sample carries 350,000 to 450,000 distinct CDR3 sequences, 16% recorded once. The time point here: newly diagnosed GD, antithyroid drugs for less than 3 months. PBMC RNA was the source of the TCR library. The data were also submitted as part of a second study, on T cells in Graves' hyperthyroidism and ophthalmopathy. That source notes: The study enrolled patients aged 18 to 65 with newly diagnosed hyperthyroidism of under 2 months' duration. Orbital computed tomography, thyroid ultrasound, serum thyroxine and TRAb, and clinical symptoms together informed the diagnoses. Primed by the HTBI set, a first-round RT-PCR was run on the TCR CDR3.

Sequenced material: peripheral blood mononuclear cells (PBMCs), taken at new diagnosis, from a patient treated with antithyroid drugs. This clonotype was obtained from a man aged 35-49 years with Graves disease.

CDR3: CASSPRTRTYEQYF. CDR3 bases: TGTGCCAGCAGCCCCCGGACTAGGACCTACGAGCAGTACTTC. This chain joins TRBV3-1 and TRBJ2-7, with TRBD2 identical over 7 bases. The CDR3 has 14 amino acids. Germline V gene data show CDR1 as LGHDT and CDR2 as YNNKEL (reference sequence). Trimming removed 4 bases from V and 2 bases from J; junction bases left unmatched: 5.